This passage covers 5 T cell receptor beta chains from one sample sequenced in a study of OX40 agonist ivuxolimab in advanced cancers. Clones were read by immunoSEQ multiplex PCR, and TCRdb kept only the in-frame ones, dropping some. Of some 83,000 clones detected, about 94% appear once; the ten largest clones hold roughly 6.7%. The input for sequencing was CD4+ or CD8+ T cells sorted from blood, taken in a trial of the OX40 agonist ivuxolimab. These receptors were taken from an adult with an advanced solid tumor such as melanoma, head and neck, liver or kidney cancer.

This CDR3 reads CASSLDTPWIAGAPETQYF. The CDR3 nucleotides read TGTGCCAGCAGCTTAGATACCCCATGGATAGCGGGAGCTCCCGAGACCCAGTACTTC. The rearrangement links TRBV11-2 to TRBJ2-5, with 9 nucleotides matching TRBD2. The V gene end was trimmed by 0 bases and the J gene end by 5 bases; junction bases not matched to a gene: 16. The CDR3 is 19 residues long. Germline V CDR1 and CDR2: SGHAT, FQNNGV.

The chain recombines TRBV7-2 with TRBJ2-3; 11 bases are a match to TRBD2. This CDR3 contains 19 residues. Unmatched junction bases numbered 17, after V lost 4 bases and J lost 5 bases. Germline CDR1 SGHTA, CDR2 FQGNSA. The CDR3 DNA reads TGTGCCAGCAGCTCAGAGAGCAGAGGGACTAGCGGATGGGTAGATACGCAGTATTTT. Amino acid sequence: CASSSESRGTSGWVDTQYF.

This rearrangement joins TRBV6-4 to TRBJ2-7, with TRBD2 identical over 7 bases. V gave up 6 bases and J gave up 0 bases; unmatched junction bases: 8. Germline lookup yields CDR1 MRHNA and CDR2 SNTAGT. The CDR3 is 15 residues long. In DNA form, the CDR3 reads TGTGCCAGCAGCCCATTAGCGGGCGTCTCCTACGAGCAGTACTTC. Translation: CASSPLAGVSYEQYF.

J is TRBJ2-3 and V is TRBV9; D remains unclear. CDR1 is SGDLS, CDR2 YYNGEE, per germline. The CDR3 totals 12 residues. The germline V and J ends were trimmed by 0 bases and 3 bases, with 2 bases remaining between them. The CDR3 DNA follows: TGTGCCAGCAGCGTAGAGACAGATACGCAGTATTTT. This codes for CASSVETDTQYF.

The V call is TRBV5-4, the J call TRBJ2-7; 7 bases align to TRBD2. CDR1 is SGHNT, CDR2 YYREEE, per germline (reference sequence). V shed 0 bases, J shed 3 bases, and the junction held 3 bases outside the gene matches. The CDR3 sequence is 14 residues long. The chain's CDR3 is CASSLAGGNYEQYF. The CDR3 nucleotides are TGTGCCAGCAGCTTGGCCGGGGGGAACTACGAGCAGTACTTC.